This T cell receptor beta chain was identified in a study of beta chain features in type 1 diabetes listed by TCRdb under 2018. For the study in its entirety: Patients and healthy donors did not differ in mean age, gender distribution, total cell number or subset yield. A total of 100 million to 110 million sorted cells were examined across all samples, and a strong correlation was observed between cell number per subset and RNA yield. The study compared TCRB repertoires of sorted circulating CD4+ T cell subsets between recently diagnosed type 1 diabetes patients and matched healthy donors. Whereas all 30 or so donors provided naive and central memory subsets, regulatory and stem cell-like memory subsets were isolated from just 8 patients and about 8 healthy donors.

This clone was observed a few times. The target of this receptor is not known. No quality values exist for individual bases; no much larger clone is one base distant. The entire amount of isolated RNA was reverse transcribed using the High Capacity cDNA Reverse Transcription Kit, so the sequenced TCRB transcripts were expressed ones. Deep immunoSEQ sequencing was applied to naive, central memory and regulatory T cell samples, giving an average of around 4 million total reads per sample. After sorted cells were lysed in RLT buffer, RNA was extracted with DNase-treated RNeasy Micro or Mini kits, with the choice depending on cell number. To prevent cross-contamination, every cell subset was processed on its own, while patient and healthy donor samples were processed together. Using the immunoSEQ multiplex PCR, TCRB sequences were amplified from cDNA into 87-bp fragments spanning the CDR3 region. Amplicons were sequenced on the Illumina HiSeq platform. Per the authors' processing: Synthetic template baselines were used to correct PCR bias computationally, reads within Hamming distance 2 were collapsed, and singletons that could not be merged were discarded. By aligning reads against IMGT, V, D and J genes, CDR3 length, and insertions or deletions at six rearrangement sites were assigned. Within each subset, clonotype counts were normalized to sorted cell number, after which true diversity and Gini coefficients were computed with the tcR R package. The overlap coefficient, calculated on TCRB nucleotide sequences, was used to quantify repertoire sharing. Out-of-frame TCRB sequences from naive cells were analyzed to stand in for the pre-selection repertoire. What TCRdb holds here is the immuneACCESS table cut down to in-frame rearrangements. Part of the clones is not present; checked against another copy, under half of the missing clones reflect an unresolved V gene, and the others are unexplained. That table supplies the V and J calls and clone size; D and trimming were determined from the DNA. Recorded for this sample are a few hundred thousand clones; about 13% of them occurred a single time. In total, the top ten clones hold nearly 0.015% of the sample.

Results and caveats for the whole study, not just this receptor: Because cDNA was sequenced instead of genomic DNA, highly expressing activated cells could be over-represented, though the groups showed no difference in activation or CD3 levels. The naive, central memory and regulatory TCRB repertoires appeared to resemble one another more closely among patients than among healthy donors. In all four CD4+ subsets, TCRB CDR3 length was moderately but significantly shorter in type 1 diabetes patients. PCR may preferentially amplify shorter templates, but because patient and control samples were amplified and corrected together, any resulting skew would affect both groups equally. HLA sub-analyses involved small numbers of individuals, so any influence of HLA type on TCRB rearrangement remained unresolved. Fewer insertions and more nucleotide deletions at VDJ recombination sites were observed in patients with type 1 diabetes, implying thymic rearrangement abnormalities.

CDR1 and CDR2 (SGHNT, YENEEA) derive from the germline V gene. Trimming takes 4 bases from V and 3 bases from J, and the germline ends sit 13 bases apart. The CDR3 holds 14 amino acids from the cysteine to the valine. Left in the record is the CDR3 DNA by itself, 42 bases read in frame from the first base. Each donor gave one peripheral blood draw, approximately 100 mL on average, collected into heparinised tubes. Using a panel that included CD45RO, CCR7, CD25, CD127, CD95 and CD27, naive, central memory, regulatory and stem cell-like memory CD4+ T cells were sorted on a BD FACSAria II. Purity was above 95% for every sorted population. PBMCs were isolated right away by Lymphoprep density gradient centrifugation and were stained directly, without culture. To minimize batch effects, samples were stained and sorted in pairs, one healthy donor with one patient per experiment.

Rearrangement joined TRBV11-3 to TRBJ2-7; TRBD2 could be the D gene, as 7 bases match. Sequencing used naive CD4+ T cells from blood. What this sample's cell subset or site label stands for: true naive CD4+ T cells. The sequence derives from a woman aged 18-35 years with type 1 diabetes. The CDR3 region: CASSSEGGLYEQYV. DNA sequence: TGTGCCAGCAGCTCCGAGGGGGGGCTCTACGAGCAGTACGTC.